This T cell receptor (beta chain) was found in a study of T cell responses to AZD1222 COVID-19 vaccine (dated by TCRdb to the early 2020s). Describing the broader study: Because spike-specific TCR depth and breadth did not differ between the two schedules, AZD1222 recipients who got a second dose at roughly 4 weeks were pooled with those who got a second dose at roughly 12 weeks. TCR sequencing covered 230 to 250 trial participants: nearly 210 given two doses of AZD1222 and about 26 given two doses of MenACWY control vaccine. Enrollment into the trials was organized by age into subgroups of 18-55, 56-69 and 70-plus years, and those subgroups contained roughly 150, 30 and 60 TCR-sequenced participants, respectively. Results and caveats for the whole study, not just this receptor: Because no day 14 peak-response samples were available, the repertoires could be characterized only after the peak T cell response. A significant rise in spike-specific TCR breadth and depth was observed after two AZD1222 doses relative to day 0 and relative to MenACWY recipients. Epitopes outside the regions mutated in the B.1.351 and B.1.1.7 variants were reportedly recognized by nearly half of the unique spike-specific TCRs. The 56-69-year group was small, and its depth increase did not reach significance, likely because of low power. The whole spike protein was spanned by vaccine-associated CD4 TCRs, and dominant responses were seen in regions 160-218 and 743-854. Most participants were white British and females outnumbered males, and the authors suggested that clonal diversity may have been underestimated. Only five to seven AZD1222 recipients were SARS-CoV-2 seropositive at baseline, limiting conclusions about previously exposed vaccinees.

The CDR3 regions of human TCRbeta chains were analyzed by immunosequencing. Regarding the original processing steps: TCRs in the repertoires were compared against a reference library of SARS-CoV-2-specific TCRs that had been generated with the MIRA antigen-specificity platform. Breadth was defined as the fraction of unique TCRs that were SARS-CoV-2-associated. Depth was defined as the fraction of total T cells that were SARS-CoV-2-associated. Using the MIRA data, each spike-specific TCR was assigned both to the spike region to which the TCR was reactive and to a CD4 or CD8 class. Log10-transformed breadth and depth values were compared by one-way ANOVA with Sidak's multiple comparisons tests. Not all clones reach the TCRdb copy of this immuneACCESS table, which keeps in-frame sequences only. Checked studies attribute under half of the gap to unresolved V genes and leave the rest unexplained. V, J and clone size reflect that table, while D and trimming were determined from the DNA. Counted in this sample were approximately 180,000 clones; roughly nine tenths of them appeared once. The top ten hold approximately 1.6% of the sample.

Interpreted using the paper, the time point label stands for: baseline before first vaccination. Samples from vaccinated people were obtained from the UK trials COV001 and COV002, which included a single-blind randomized controlled phase 2/3 trial of AZD1222 (ChAdOx1 nCoV-19) in healthy adults. For TCRbeta chain sequencing, PBMC samples from trial participants were taken at day 0 and at day 28 after the second dose. This clone came up once. Its antigen has not been determined. No quality values exist for individual bases; no much larger clone is one base distant. Counted from cysteine to phenylalanine, this CDR3 has 13 amino acids. CDR3 DNA is the only sequence kept; it has 39 bases, read in frame from the first base. A distance of 14 bases separates the germline ends of V and J, which lose 4 bases and 10 bases respectively. The germline V gene (reference sequence) yields GTSNPN for CDR1 and SVGIG for CDR2.

The sample was peripheral blood, taken on day 0 of AZD1222 vaccination. The receptor was isolated from an adult in good health. The chain is made from TRBV30 and TRBJ1-6; the D gene lacks a confident call. The CDR3 protein is CAWILGSGSPLHF. The DNA is TGTGCCTGGATTCTGGGCTCGGGGTCACCCCTCCACTTT.